This TCR beta chain originates from a study of T-cell reconstitution after alpha-beta-depleted transplantation in children. Study-wide findings and caveats: Several patients had high TCRbeta diversity at day 60; it came from surviving recipient T cells and thymic progenitors. It was reported that alpha-beta T cells came from several hundred expanded graft clones (about two months after transplant). After one year, T-cell counts and TCRbeta diversity mostly came from new T cells.

As concerns this clonotype: What it recognizes is unknown.

Losses at the gene ends were 5 bases for V and 8 bases for J; bases not matched to a gene: 6. Germline values: CDR1 SEHNR, CDR2 FQNEAQ (reference sequence). The CDR3 has 13 residues. Unique molecular identifiers were incorporated during preparation of the TCRbeta library. TCRdb re-analysed the PCR reads in MiXCR, keeping a single row per CDR3 protein. The profile shows 350,000 to 500,000 distinct CDR3 sequences, over 40% of them singletons. Source: PBMCs, taken before TCRalphabeta/CD19-depleted stem cell transplant. The sequence was obtained from a girl aged 2 to 10 with aplastic anemia, due to receive a stem cell transplant. The chain joins TRBV7-9 to TRBJ1-5; 7 nucleotides align to TRBD1. CDR3 DNA: TGTGCCAGCAGCCGTACAGGGGCGGAGCCCCAGCATTTT. Its translation: CASSRTGAEPQHF.